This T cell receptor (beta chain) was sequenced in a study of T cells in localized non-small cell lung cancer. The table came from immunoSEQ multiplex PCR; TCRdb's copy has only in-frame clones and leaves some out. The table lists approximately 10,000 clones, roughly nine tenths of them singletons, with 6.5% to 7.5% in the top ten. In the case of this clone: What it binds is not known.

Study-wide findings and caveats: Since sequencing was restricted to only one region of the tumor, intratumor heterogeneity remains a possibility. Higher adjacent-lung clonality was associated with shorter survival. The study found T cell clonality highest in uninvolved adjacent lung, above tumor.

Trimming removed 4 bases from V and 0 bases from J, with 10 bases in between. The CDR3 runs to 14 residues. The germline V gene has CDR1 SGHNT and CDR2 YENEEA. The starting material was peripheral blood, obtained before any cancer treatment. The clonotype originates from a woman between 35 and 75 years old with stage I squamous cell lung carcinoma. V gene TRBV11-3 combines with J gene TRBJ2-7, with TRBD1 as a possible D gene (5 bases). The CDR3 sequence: CASSSYDSSYEQYF. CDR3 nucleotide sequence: TGTGCCAGCAGCTCCTATGACAGCTCCTACGAGCAGTACTTC.